This T cell receptor (beta chain) was retrieved from a study of shared clonotypes between healthy human individuals. The ends lost 7 bases at V and 4 bases at J; junction bases unmatched: 9. This CDR3 spans 14 amino acids. CDR1 is ENHRY and CDR2 is SYGVKD in the germline V gene. On this clone: Its antigen is not known.

Points from the study as a whole: Sequencing depth was predicted to influence how clonotypes are shared among donors. A handful of donors showed sharing of about 4.6% of naive CD4 clonotypes.

Here immunoSEQ multiplex PCR was the method, and the copy in TCRdb shows in-frame clones only, minus some. The profile shows about 2,500,000 clones, roughly nine tenths of them singletons. The sample was naive CD4+ T cells sorted from blood. Subset here: CD45RA+ positively selected. The TCR was taken from a man aged 18 to 30 in good health. The chain employs TRBV10-3 and TRBJ1-1, with 7 nucleotides matching TRBD1. The CDR3 loop is CAITEDRAGTEAFF. CDR3 coding DNA: TGTGCCATCACTGAAGACAGGGCGGGCACTGAAGCTTTCTTT.